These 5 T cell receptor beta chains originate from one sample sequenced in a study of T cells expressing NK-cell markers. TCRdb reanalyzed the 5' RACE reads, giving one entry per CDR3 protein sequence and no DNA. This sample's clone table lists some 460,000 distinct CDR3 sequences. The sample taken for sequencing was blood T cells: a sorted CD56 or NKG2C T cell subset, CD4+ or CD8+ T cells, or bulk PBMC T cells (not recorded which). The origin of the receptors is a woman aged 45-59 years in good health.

The CDR3 reads CASSRDRNYGYTF. The chain couples TRBV4-1 to TRBJ1-2; TCRdb's assignment of TRBD1 cannot be checked, as there is no DNA. The CDR3 is made up of 13 amino acids. Germline V gives CDR1 MGHRA, CDR2 YSYEKL.

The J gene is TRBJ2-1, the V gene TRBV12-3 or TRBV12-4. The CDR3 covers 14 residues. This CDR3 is CASSLAQYYNEQFF.

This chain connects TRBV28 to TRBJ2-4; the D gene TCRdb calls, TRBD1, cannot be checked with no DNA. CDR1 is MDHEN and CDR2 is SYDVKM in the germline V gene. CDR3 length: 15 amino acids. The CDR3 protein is CASRQTGKAKNIQYF.

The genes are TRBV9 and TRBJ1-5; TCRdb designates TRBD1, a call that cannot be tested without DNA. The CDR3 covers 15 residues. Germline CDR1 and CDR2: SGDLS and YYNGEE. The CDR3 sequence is CASMSPTGTNQPQHF.

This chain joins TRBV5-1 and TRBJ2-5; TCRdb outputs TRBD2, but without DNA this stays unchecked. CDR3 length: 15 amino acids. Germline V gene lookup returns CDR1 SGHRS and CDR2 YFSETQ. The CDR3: CASSRTGTRGETQYF.